Shown below are 19 T cell receptor beta chains from a single sample sequenced in a study of shared clonotypes between healthy human individuals. Sequencing used immunoSEQ multiplex PCR; TCRdb keeps in-frame clones, though not all of them. The sample holds about a million clones; over 60% are singletons and the top ten take nearly 1.5%. The sample consisted of memory CD4+ T cells sorted from blood. Noted subset: CD45RA-negative fraction. The receptors here all came from a young man in good health.

This sequence joins TRBV9 and TRBJ1-2, with D possibly TRBD1 on 6 matching bases. This CDR3 has 15 amino acids. Deletions cut 2 bases from V and 8 bases from J, with 19 bases between. Per germline, CDR1 SGDLS and CDR2 YYNGEE. The CDR3 here is CASSVKSQGPGGYTF. The CDR3 bases are TGTGCCAGCAGCGTCAAATCCCAGGGGCCGGGAGGCTACACCTTC.

Points on this clone: Other DNA sequences in the sample encode the same CDR3. The chain combines TRBV18 with TRBJ2-2; unclear D gene. V dropped 2 bases and J dropped 4 bases, with 5 bases sitting between them. Germline loops: CDR1 KGHSH, CDR2 LQKENI. The CDR3 consists of 13 residues. CDR3 DNA: TGTGCCAGCTCACCATCAAGCACCGGGGAGCTGTTTTTT. It translates to CASSPSSTGELFF.

This clone has only a few counts. The chain joins TRBV6-4 to TRBJ1-2, with 7 positions matching TRBD1. V gave up 6 bases and J gave up 3 bases; unmatched junction bases: 4. The CDR3 is made up of 13 amino acids. Germline V CDR1 and CDR2: MRHNA, SNTAGT. CDR3 sequence: CASRTGSYYGYTF. As DNA, the CDR3 is TGTGCCAGCAGGACAGGGAGTTACTATGGCTACACCTTC.

There are a few counts of this clone. The rearrangement uses TRBV30 and TRBJ1-1, with D unresolved. The CDR3 sequence is 12 residues long. From germline, CDR1 is GTSNPN and CDR2 SVGIG (reference sequence). V gave up 0 bases and J gave up 3 bases, with 5 bases separating them. In DNA form, the CDR3 reads TGTGCCTGGAGTGTCTGGGACACTGAAGCTTTCTTT. It codes for CAWSVWDTEAFF. Based on the CDR3 plus reference TRBV30 and TRBJ1-1, the full variable domain is SQTIHQWPATLVQPVGSPLSLECTVEGTSNPNLYWYRQAAGRGLQLLFYSVGIGQISSEVPQNLSASRPQDRQFILSSKKLLLSDSGFYLCAWSVWDTEAFFGQGTRLTVV.

The CDR3 region has the DNA TGTGCCAGCAGTTACGCGACAGGGAGAGGGAACGAGCAGTACTTC. It specifies CASSYATGRGNEQYF. The chain is built from TRBV6-5 and TRBJ2-7; TRBD1 matches at 7 bases. The CDR3 runs 15 residues. Germline loops: CDR1 MNHEY, CDR2 SVGAGI. After removal of 2 bases from V and 5 bases from J, the junction contained 9 bases not matched to a gene.

The chain recombines TRBV5-6 with TRBJ1-2; no firm D call. The V gene's germline CDR1 is SGHDT and CDR2 YYEEEE. CDR3 length: 14 amino acids. V shed 4 bases and J shed 4 bases, with 14 bases lying between them. DNA of the CDR3: TGTGCCAGCAGCCAGGACGCGCAGTTCTATGGCTACACCTTC. Protein product: CASSQDAQFYGYTF.

This clone was recorded a few times. This rearrangement joins TRBV27 to TRBJ2-5, with 10 bases aligning to TRBD2. V shed 2 bases, J shed 3 bases, and the junction held 3 bases outside the gene matches. Germline CDR1 MNHEY, CDR2 SMNVEV (reference sequence). CDR3 length: 15 residues. DNA for the CDR3: TGTGCCAGCAGTTTAGTTAGCGGGGGGAAAGAGACCCAGTACTTC. Protein product: CASSLVSGGKETQYF.

The chain joins TRBV29-1 to TRBJ2-5; 7 bases fit TRBD1. This CDR3 is built from 13 residues. Looked up from germline, CDR1 is SQVTM and CDR2 is ANQGSEA. V shed 2 bases and J 5 bases; nucleotides not matched to a gene: 5. CDR3 DNA: TGCAGCGTTGAACCAACAGGGGTTGAGACCCAGTACTTC. This sequence encodes CSVEPTGVETQYF.

This clone was seen just once. The V gene is TRBV5-1, the J gene TRBJ2-5, with TRBD2 matching 11 bases. V shed 0 bases and J 4 bases; nucleotides not matched to a gene: 5. CDR1 is SGHRS, CDR2 YFSETQ, per germline. The CDR3 covers 16 residues. CDR3 nucleotides: TGCGCCAGCAGCTTGGAGCGGCTAGCGGGGGGAGAGACCCAGTACTTC. This encodes CASSLERLAGGETQYF.

The chain has TRBV9 and TRBJ2-5; D possibly corresponds to TRBD1 (5 bases). The germline V and J ends were trimmed by 4 bases and 5 bases, with 12 bases remaining between them. Germline-derived CDR1 and CDR2 are SGDLS and YYNGEE. CDR3 size: 13 residues. Written as DNA, the CDR3 is TGTGCCAGCAGCCAAGGGGCATACGAGACCCAGTACTTC. Protein sequence: CASSQGAYETQYF.

The rearrangement joins TRBV5-8 to TRBJ2-3, with TRBD1 as a possible D gene (5 bases). The germline V and J ends were trimmed by 6 bases and 2 bases, with 7 bases remaining between them. The CDR3 loop spans 12 amino acids. CDR1 is SGHTS and CDR2 is YDEGEE in the germline V gene. The CDR3 DNA reads TGTGCCAGCATGGGGCCCACAGATACGCAGTATTTT. It translates to CASMGPTDTQYF.

The rearrangement joins TRBV9 to TRBJ1-2; D remains unclear. CDR3 length equals 15 residues. V was trimmed by 0 bases and J by 0 bases, leaving 9 bases between them. The V gene's germline CDR1 is SGDLS and CDR2 YYNGEE. The CDR3 DNA follows: TGTGCCAGCAGCGTAGGGGATACGACTAACTATGGCTACACCTTC. Its protein product is CASSVGDTTNYGYTF.

This clone was picked up a small number of times. The V call is TRBV6-1, the J call TRBJ2-1; no clear D. Germline V gene data show CDR1 as MNHNS and CDR2 as SASEGT. V shed 1 base and J shed 11 bases, with 12 bases lying between them. The CDR3 is 13 residues long. The CDR3 bases are TGTGCCAGCAGTGAAGATCCCCGGAGCAAGCAGTTCTTC. This sequence encodes CASSEDPRSKQFF.

The rearrangement links TRBV10-3 to TRBJ2-3, with 7 bases identical to TRBD2. This CDR3 region has 15 residues. V was pared by 4 bases and J by 0 bases, with 4 bases of the junction left unmatched. CDR1 is ENHRY, CDR2 SYGVKD, per germline. This CDR3 is CAISVLAVSTDTQYF. The CDR3 nucleotides read TGTGCCATCAGTGTCCTAGCGGTTAGCACAGATACGCAGTATTTT.

The V and J genes are TRBV28 and TRBJ1-2; 9 bases align to TRBD1. Germline V gene lookup returns CDR1 MDHEN and CDR2 SYDVKM. The CDR3 loop spans 16 amino acids. Unmatched junction bases numbered 7, after V lost 3 bases and J lost 2 bases. CDR3 nucleotide sequence: TGTGCCAGCAGTTTCCCGCCGGGACAGGGAAACTATGGCTACACCTTC. It translates to CASSFPPGQGNYGYTF.

This clone came up once. The same CDR3 arises from other DNA sequences in this sample as well. The chain couples TRBV6-5 to TRBJ2-7, with 10 bases lining up with TRBD2. This CDR3 is 14 amino acids long. Germline-derived CDR1 and CDR2 are MNHEY and SVGAGI. After removal of 4 bases from V and 3 bases from J, the junction contained 3 bases not matched to a gene. CDR3 DNA sequence: TGTGCCAGCAGTTTATTAGCGGGAGGCTACGAGCAGTACTTC. As protein: CASSLLAGGYEQYF.

The chain joins TRBV5-8 to TRBJ2-1; 11 bases align to TRBD1. V was pared by 4 bases and J by 8 bases, with 8 bases of the junction left unmatched. CDR1 is SGHTS and CDR2 is YDEGEE in the germline V gene. The CDR3 covers 15 residues. This CDR3 is CASSAGTGGSDEQFF. The CDR3 DNA sequence: TGTGCCAGCAGCGCCGGGACAGGGGGTTCGGATGAGCAGTTCTTC.

The chain employs TRBV27 and TRBJ1-4, with 9 bases matching TRBD1. Germline V gene sequence: CDR1 MNHEY, CDR2 SMNVEV (reference sequence). Trimming at V came to 4 bases and at J to 8 bases, leaving 5 bases not matched to a gene. This CDR3 has 14 residues. The CDR3 nucleotides are TGTGCCAGCAGTTGGCGACAGGGGGTGGAAAAACTGTTTTTT. As protein: CASSWRQGVEKLFF.

This sequence joins TRBV2 and TRBJ2-7, with 10 positions matching TRBD1. This CDR3 comprises 13 residues. The V gene end was trimmed by 8 bases and the J gene end by 7 bases; junction bases not matched to a gene: 8. The V gene's germline CDR1 is SNHLY and CDR2 FYNNEI. CDR3 in amino acids: CASARDRGQEQYF. The CDR3 region has the DNA TGTGCCAGCGCACGGGACAGGGGTCAGGAGCAGTACTTC.